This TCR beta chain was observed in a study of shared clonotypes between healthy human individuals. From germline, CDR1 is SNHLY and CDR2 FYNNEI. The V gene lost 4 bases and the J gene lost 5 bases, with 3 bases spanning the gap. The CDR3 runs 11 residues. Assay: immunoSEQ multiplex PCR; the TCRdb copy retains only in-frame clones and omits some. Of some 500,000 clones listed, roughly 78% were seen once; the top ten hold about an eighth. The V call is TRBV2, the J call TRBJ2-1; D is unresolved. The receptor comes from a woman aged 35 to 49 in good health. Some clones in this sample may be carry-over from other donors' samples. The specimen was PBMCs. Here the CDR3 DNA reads TGTGCCAGCAGTGTTCACAATGAGCAGTTCTTC. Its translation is CASSVHNEQFF.